Below, 5 T cell receptor beta chains from the same sample are listed, as sequenced in a study of blood T cell repertoires in COVID-19. Sequencing was performed with immunoSEQ multiplex PCR; in TCRdb, only in-frame clones are kept and a portion is missing. The data show hundreds of thousands of clones, nearly 90% seen once. The sequenced sample consisted of peripheral blood. Receptors were obtained from a man aged 18 to 29 with active or convalescent COVID-19.

J is TRBJ1-1 and V is TRBV10-2; weak D call: TRBD1 (6 bases). CDR1 and CDR2 (germline): WSHSY, SAAADI. This CDR3 contains 14 residues. V lost 4 bases and J lost 2, with 11 bases in between. This chain's CDR3 is CASSAGRGNTEAFF. The CDR3 DNA reads as TGCGCCAGCAGTGCGGGCAGGGGAAACACTGAAGCTTTCTTT.

CDR3 bases: TGCAGCGACGTCGGGAGGAACTATGGCTACACCTTC. This translates into CSDVGRNYGYTF. V and J are TRBV29-1 and TRBJ1-2, with D unresolved. The CDR3 runs 12 residues. V gave up 7 bases and J gave up 2 bases, with 11 bases separating them. Per the germline V gene, CDR1 is SQVTM and CDR2 is ANQGSEA. The entire variable domain, with the rest obtained from reference TRBV29-1 and TRBJ1-2, is as follows: SAVISQKPSRDICQRGTSLTIQCQVDSQVTMMFWYRQQPGQSLTLIATANQGSEATYESGFVIDKFPISRPNLTFSTLTVSNMSPEDSSIYLCSDVGRNYGYTFGSGTRLTVV.

The chain carries TRBV5-6 and TRBJ2-4; D call uncertain. V lost 2 bases, J lost 9 bases, and 9 bases lay in between. Germline CDR1 reads SGHDT; CDR2 reads YYEEEE. CDR3 size: 12 residues. The CDR3 sequence is CASSFSESIQYF. CDR3 nucleotide sequence: TGTGCCAGCAGCTTCTCGGAGAGCATTCAGTACTTC. Supplemented by reference TRBV5-6 and TRBJ2-4, the full variable domain reads DAGVTQSPTHLIKTRGQQVTLRCSPKSGHDTVSWYQQALGQGPQFIFQYYEEEERQRGNFPDRFSGHQFPNYSSELNVNALLLGDSALYLCASSFSESIQYFGAGTRLSVL.

The V gene is TRBV11-1, the J gene TRBJ2-2; D remains ambiguous. The CDR3 runs 15 residues. The germline CDR1 and CDR2 sequences are SGHAT and FQDESV (reference sequence). Trimming left V 2 bases short and J 8 bases short, with 15 bases between. CDR3 region: CASSLSSLFMGELFF. The CDR3 DNA reads as TGTGCCAGCAGCTTATCGTCTCTGTTTATGGGGGAGCTGTTTTTT.

The rearrangement uses TRBV11-3 and TRBJ2-5, with TRBD1 matching over 8 bases. The CDR3 sequence is 16 residues long. CDR1 SGHNT and CDR2 YENEEA come from the germline V gene. Trimming at V came to 0 bases and at J to 5 bases, leaving 8 bases not matched to a gene. The CDR3 bases are TGTGCCAGCAGCTTAGATTCACAGGGGGGATCTGAGACCCAGTACTTC. Its protein is CASSLDSQGGSETQYF.